What follows is one T cell receptor (beta chain) and its context. The record originates from a study of blood T cell repertoires in COVID-19. Methods used by the authors: Amplified reference gene primers provided the basis for estimating nucleated cell counts. Produced via immunoSEQ multiplex PCR; TCRdb's table is partial and in-frame only. V and J calls and clone size are those listed in that table; D and trimming were worked out from the DNA. Here the sample spans under 150,000 clones, 88% being singletons. Germline V gene lookup returns CDR1 MGHDK and CDR2 SYGVNS. The ends were cut back, 2 bases at V and 10 bases at J, with 15 bases in the middle. This CDR3 spans 14 amino acids.

This rearrangement joins TRBV25-1 to TRBJ1-5, with D possibly matching TRBD1 (6 bases). This sequence originates from a human donor in a cohort sampled during active COVID-19. Specimen: peripheral blood. The CDR3 loop is CASSEAGRGRPQHF. As DNA, the CDR3 is TGTGCCAGCAGTGAAGCAGGCAGGGGAAGACCCCAGCATTTT.